Listed below are T cell receptor beta chains from one sample, sequenced in a study of T-cell memory formation after mild COVID-19. One entry per CDR3 protein, called by TCRdb with MiXCR from the 5' RACE reads. The table has about 350,000 distinct CDR3 sequences, around a fifth seen once. The sample taken for sequencing was PBMCs or a T cell subset sorted from them (not recorded which). Receptor source: a man younger than 30 who had mild COVID-19 (a few samples of this study predate the infection). Cell type and time point are not known. CDR3s include the opening cysteine and the closing phenylalanine or tryptophan. The order of the fields is clone size, J gene, V gene, D gene, CDR3 protein, CDR3 DNA. D genes are given only for firm matches. Size tells how often a clone was seen (once, few, many) or the class of an expanded clone, and some rows leave it out.

clone size: NA
J gene: TRBJ1-4
V gene: TRBV29-1
D gene: NA
CDR3 protein: CSVSVGGDEKLFF
CDR3 DNA: TGCAGCGTCAGCGTTGGGGGCGATGAAAAACTGTTTTTT

clone size: few
J gene: TRBJ2-7
V gene: TRBV7-6
D gene: TRBD2
CDR3 protein: CASSPGSGGEQYF
CDR3 DNA: TGTGCCAGCAGCCCGGGCTCGGGGGGCGAGCAGTACTTC

clone size: few
J gene: TRBJ2-7
V gene: TRBV5-1
D gene: NA
CDR3 protein: CASSLYRDEQYF
CDR3 DNA: TGCGCCAGCAGCTTGTACCGGGACGAGCAGTACTTC

clone size: NA
J gene: TRBJ2-3
V gene: TRBV10-1
D gene: NA
CDR3 protein: CASSESPPTDTQYF
CDR3 DNA: TGCGCCAGCAGTGAGTCGCCTCCCACAGATACGCAGTATTTT

clone size: few
J gene: TRBJ1-1
V gene: TRBV5-4
D gene: NA
CDR3 protein: CASSRGGLRNTEAFF
CDR3 DNA: TGTGCCAGCAGCAGAGGCGGGTTGAGGAACACTGAAGCTTTCTTT

clone size: NA
J gene: TRBJ2-3
V gene: TRBV5-1
D gene: NA
CDR3 protein: CASSLGPSDTQYF
CDR3 DNA: TGCGCCAGCAGCTTGGGTCCCTCAGATACGCAGTATTTT

clone size: few
J gene: TRBJ2-5
V gene: TRBV20-1
D gene: TRBD2
CDR3 protein: CSAGSSGGLQETQYF
CDR3 DNA: TGCAGTGCTGGTTCTAGCGGGGGGCTCCAAGAGACCCAGTACTTC

clone size: few
J gene: TRBJ1-5
V gene: TRBV12-5
D gene: NA
CDR3 protein: CARGYQPQHF
CDR3 DNA: TGTGCTAGGGGATATCAGCCCCAGCATTTT

clone size: few
J gene: TRBJ1-6
V gene: TRBV3-1
D gene: NA
CDR3 protein: CASSQESGSPLHF
CDR3 DNA: TGTGCCAGCAGCCAAGAGTCAGGGTCACCCCTCCACTTT

clone size: NA
J gene: TRBJ2-5
V gene: TRBV12-3/TRBV12-4
D gene: TRBD1
CDR3 protein: CASSLADRATQETQYF
CDR3 DNA: TGTGCCAGCAGTTTAGCCGACAGGGCCACTCAAGAGACCCAGTACTTC

clone size: NA
J gene: TRBJ2-4
V gene: TRBV12-3/TRBV12-4
D gene: NA
CDR3 protein: CASSLADQRRVWAKNIQYF
CDR3 DNA: TGTGCCAGCAGTTTAGCGGATCAAAGGAGGGTATGGGCCAAAAACATTCAGTACTTC

clone size: few
J gene: TRBJ2-5
V gene: TRBV12-3/TRBV12-4
D gene: NA
CDR3 protein: CASSWADSQETQYF
CDR3 DNA: TGTGCCAGCAGCTGGGCGGACAGCCAAGAGACCCAGTACTTC

clone size: NA
J gene: TRBJ1-5
V gene: TRBV5-6
D gene: NA
CDR3 protein: CASSLWDQPQHF
CDR3 DNA: TGTGCCAGCAGCCTATGGGATCAGCCCCAGCATTTT

clone size: NA
J gene: TRBJ2-2
V gene: TRBV4-2
D gene: NA
CDR3 protein: CASSLRTGNTGELFF
CDR3 DNA: TGTGCCAGCAGCTTACGTACAGGGAACACCGGGGAGCTGTTTTTT

clone size: few
J gene: TRBJ2-5
V gene: TRBV28
D gene: TRBD2
CDR3 protein: CASSLESGAGETQYF
CDR3 DNA: TGTGCCAGCAGTCTCGAAAGCGGGGCAGGAGAGACCCAGTACTTC

clone size: few
J gene: TRBJ1-1
V gene: TRBV29-1
D gene: NA
CDR3 protein: CSVVGQGLDTEAFF
CDR3 DNA: TGCAGCGTGGTGGGTCAGGGCTTGGACACTGAAGCTTTCTTT

clone size: few
J gene: TRBJ2-2
V gene: TRBV6-2/TRBV6-3
D gene: NA
CDR3 protein: CASKQGLRGPVGELFF
CDR3 DNA: TGTGCCAGCAAACAGGGTTTGCGGGGGCCCGTCGGGGAGCTGTTTTTT

clone size: NA
J gene: TRBJ2-5
V gene: TRBV4-1
D gene: NA
CDR3 protein: CASSQVGLETQYF
CDR3 DNA: TGCGCCAGCAGCCAGGTGGGGCTTGAGACCCAGTACTTC

clone size: NA
J gene: TRBJ2-3
V gene: TRBV4-1
D gene: NA
CDR3 protein: CASSHPLRYSSTDTQYF
CDR3 DNA: TGCGCCAGCAGCCATCCCCTGCGATACTCTAGCACAGATACGCAGTATTTT

clone size: few
J gene: TRBJ1-6
V gene: TRBV10-3
D gene: NA
CDR3 protein: CAISPGDGAVGSYNSPLHF
CDR3 DNA: TGTGCCATCAGTCCTGGGGACGGAGCAGTGGGTTCCTATAATTCACCCCTCCACTTT

clone size: NA
J gene: TRBJ2-3
V gene: TRBV9
D gene: TRBD2
CDR3 protein: CASSEGAGGPPDTQYF
CDR3 DNA: TGTGCCAGCAGCGAGGGGGCGGGGGGGCCCCCAGATACGCAGTATTTT

clone size: NA
J gene: TRBJ2-5
V gene: TRBV9
D gene: NA
CDR3 protein: CASSAGDRGGSPWGSETQYF
CDR3 DNA: TGTGCCAGCAGCGCCGGGGACCGGGGTGGCTCACCCTGGGGTAGTGAGACCCAGTACTTC

clone size: NA
J gene: TRBJ2-3
V gene: TRBV6-2/TRBV6-3
D gene: NA
CDR3 protein: CASSYYPPDTQYF
CDR3 DNA: TGTGCCAGCAGTTACTACCCACCAGATACGCAGTATTTT

clone size: once
J gene: TRBJ2-3
V gene: TRBV11-2
D gene: NA
CDR3 protein: CASIQGSSTDTQYF
CDR3 DNA: TGTGCCAGCATACAGGGATCTAGCACAGATACGCAGTATTTT

clone size: many
J gene: TRBJ2-3
V gene: TRBV2
D gene: TRBD1
CDR3 protein: CASRAQGLTDTQYF
CDR3 DNA: TGTGCCAGCAGGGCACAGGGGCTCACAGATACGCAGTATTTT

clone size: few
J gene: TRBJ2-6
V gene: TRBV7-8
D gene: NA
CDR3 protein: CASPLTGANVLTF
CDR3 DNA: TGTGCCAGCCCACTTACTGGGGCCAACGTCCTGACTTTC

clone size: few
J gene: TRBJ2-4
V gene: TRBV7-3
D gene: NA
CDR3 protein: CASSPGGNIQYF
CDR3 DNA: TGTGCCAGCAGCCCCGGGGGAAACATTCAGTACTTC

clone size: few
J gene: TRBJ2-5
V gene: TRBV18
D gene: NA
CDR3 protein: CASSPPPGGETQYF
CDR3 DNA: TGTGCCAGCTCACCACCTCCCGGCGGGGAGACCCAGTACTTC

clone size: NA
J gene: TRBJ2-2
V gene: TRBV5-1
D gene: NA
CDR3 protein: CASRKTYRGRRVTGELFF
CDR3 DNA: TGCGCCAGCAGAAAAACCTACCGGGGCCGGCGGGTCACCGGGGAGCTGTTTTTT

clone size: few
J gene: TRBJ1-1
V gene: TRBV29-1
D gene: TRBD1
CDR3 protein: CSVLRTGNTEAFF
CDR3 DNA: TGCAGCGTACTTAGGACAGGGAACACTGAAGCTTTCTTT

clone size: few
J gene: TRBJ2-7
V gene: TRBV12-3/TRBV12-4
D gene: NA
CDR3 protein: CASSLVSGTEQYF
CDR3 DNA: TGTGCCAGCAGTTTGGTTTCCGGGACCGAGCAGTACTTC

clone size: few
J gene: TRBJ1-6
V gene: TRBV20-1
D gene: NA
CDR3 protein: CSARDLLLSYNSPLHF
CDR3 DNA: TGCAGTGCTAGAGACCTATTACTCTCCTATAATTCACCCCTCCACTTT

clone size: NA
J gene: TRBJ1-5
V gene: TRBV3-1
D gene: TRBD1
CDR3 protein: CASSLGQGYNQPQHF
CDR3 DNA: TGTGCCAGCAGTTTGGGACAGGGATACAATCAGCCCCAGCATTTT

clone size: few
J gene: TRBJ2-1
V gene: TRBV4-3
D gene: NA
CDR3 protein: CASSQEPSGWFNEQFF
CDR3 DNA: TGCGCCAGCAGCCAAGAGCCAAGCGGGTGGTTCAATGAGCAGTTCTTC

clone size: few
J gene: TRBJ2-5
V gene: TRBV6-5
D gene: TRBD1
CDR3 protein: CASSRTGLRETQYF
CDR3 DNA: TGTGCCAGCAGTCGGACAGGGCTGAGAGAGACCCAGTACTTC

clone size: NA
J gene: TRBJ2-3
V gene: TRBV4-2
D gene: NA
CDR3 protein: CASSQVGAVGTDTQYF
CDR3 DNA: TGTGCCAGCAGCCAAGTTGGGGCTGTAGGCACAGATACGCAGTATTTT

clone size: NA
J gene: TRBJ1-1
V gene: TRBV20-1
D gene: TRBD1
CDR3 protein: CSAREQTGATNTEAFF
CDR3 DNA: TGCAGTGCTAGAGAGCAGACAGGGGCGACGAACACTGAAGCTTTCTTT

clone size: NA
J gene: TRBJ1-6
V gene: TRBV11-2
D gene: NA
CDR3 protein: CASSWHGTYNSPLHF
CDR3 DNA: TGTGCCAGCAGCTGGCACGGGACCTATAATTCACCCCTCCACTTT

clone size: NA
J gene: TRBJ2-3
V gene: TRBV18
D gene: TRBD2
CDR3 protein: CASSPPLGGMGTDTQYF
CDR3 DNA: TGTGCCAGCTCACCACCGCTCGGGGGGATGGGCACAGATACGCAGTATTTT

clone size: many
J gene: TRBJ1-2
V gene: TRBV4-1
D gene: NA
CDR3 protein: CASSRRDFEGYTF
CDR3 DNA: TGCGCCAGCAGCCGAAGGGACTTTGAAGGCTACACCTTC

clone size: NA
J gene: TRBJ1-3
V gene: TRBV12-3/TRBV12-4
D gene: NA
CDR3 protein: CASSSAAGNTIYF
CDR3 DNA: TGTGCCAGCAGTTCGGCGGCTGGAAACACCATATATTTT

clone size: few
J gene: TRBJ1-6
V gene: TRBV4-1
D gene: NA
CDR3 protein: CASSQEGQRSSYNSPLHF
CDR3 DNA: TGCGCCAGCAGCCAAGAAGGACAGAGGAGCTCCTATAATTCACCCCTCCACTTT

clone size: NA
J gene: TRBJ1-5
V gene: TRBV24-1
D gene: NA
CDR3 protein: CATLGGAPPLPQHF
CDR3 DNA: TGTGCCACCCTCGGGGGGGCCCCACCGTTGCCCCAGCATTTT

clone size: NA
J gene: TRBJ2-1
V gene: TRBV21-1
D gene: NA
CDR3 protein: CASSSPPGWRGYNEQFF
CDR3 DNA: TGTGCCAGCAGCAGCCCCCCGGGTTGGCGGGGGTACAATGAGCAGTTCTTC

clone size: NA
J gene: TRBJ1-5
V gene: TRBV24-1
D gene: NA
CDR3 protein: CATGDGGNQPQHF
CDR3 DNA: TGTGCCACCGGCGACGGGGGGAATCAGCCCCAGCATTTT

clone size: NA
J gene: TRBJ2-3
V gene: TRBV5-1
D gene: NA
CDR3 protein: CASGSGNSQGDTQYF
CDR3 DNA: TGCGCCAGCGGGAGCGGCAACAGCCAGGGGGATACGCAGTATTTT

clone size: few
J gene: TRBJ2-1
V gene: TRBV3-1
D gene: NA
CDR3 protein: CASSQRLGTTYNEQFF
CDR3 DNA: TGTGCCAGCAGCCAAAGACTAGGGACAACCTACAATGAGCAGTTCTTC